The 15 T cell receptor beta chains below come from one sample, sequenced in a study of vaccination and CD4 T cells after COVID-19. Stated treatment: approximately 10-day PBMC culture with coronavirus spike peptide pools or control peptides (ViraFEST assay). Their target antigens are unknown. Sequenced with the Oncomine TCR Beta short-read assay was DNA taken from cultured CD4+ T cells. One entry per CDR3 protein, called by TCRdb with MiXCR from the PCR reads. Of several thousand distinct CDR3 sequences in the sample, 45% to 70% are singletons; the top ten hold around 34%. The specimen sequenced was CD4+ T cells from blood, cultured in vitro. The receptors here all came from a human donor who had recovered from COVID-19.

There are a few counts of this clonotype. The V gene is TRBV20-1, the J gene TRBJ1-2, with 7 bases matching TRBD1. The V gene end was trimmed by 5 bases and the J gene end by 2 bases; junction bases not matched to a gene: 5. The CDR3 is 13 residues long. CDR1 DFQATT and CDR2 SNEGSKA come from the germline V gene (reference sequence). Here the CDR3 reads CSALLTGNYGYTF. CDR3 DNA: TGCAGTGCTTTACTGACAGGGAACTATGGCTACACCTTC.

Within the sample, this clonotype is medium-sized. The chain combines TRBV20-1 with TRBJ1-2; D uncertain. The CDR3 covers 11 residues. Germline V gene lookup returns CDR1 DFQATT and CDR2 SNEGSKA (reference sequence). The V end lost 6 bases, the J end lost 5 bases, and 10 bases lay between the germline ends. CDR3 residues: CSAQRTYGYTF. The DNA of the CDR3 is TGCAGTGCCCAAAGGACTTATGGCTACACCTTC.

CDR3 DNA: TGTGCCAGCAGTGAATCCCCTGATCCACAGTTCTTC. Residues: CASSESPDPQFF. The chain is built from TRBV6-1 and TRBJ2-1; no reliable D call. The CDR3 is 12 residues long. Germline V gene sequence: CDR1 MNHNS, CDR2 SASEGT. With 2 bases removed from V and 13 bases from J, the gap between germline ends came to 12 bases.

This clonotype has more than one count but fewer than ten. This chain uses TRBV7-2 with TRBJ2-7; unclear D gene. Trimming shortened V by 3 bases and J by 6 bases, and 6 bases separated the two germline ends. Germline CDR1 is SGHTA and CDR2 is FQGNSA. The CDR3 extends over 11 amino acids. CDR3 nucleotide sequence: TGTGCCAGCAGCTTCGGCCGCGAGCAGTACTTC. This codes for CASSFGREQYF.

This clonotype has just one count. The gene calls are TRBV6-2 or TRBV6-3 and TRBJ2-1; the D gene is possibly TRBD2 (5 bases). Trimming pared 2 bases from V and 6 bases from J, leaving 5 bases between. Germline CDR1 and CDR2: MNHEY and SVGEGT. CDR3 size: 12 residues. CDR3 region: CASSYEGNEQFF. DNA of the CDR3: TGTGCCAGCAGTTACGAGGGCAATGAGCAGTTCTTC.

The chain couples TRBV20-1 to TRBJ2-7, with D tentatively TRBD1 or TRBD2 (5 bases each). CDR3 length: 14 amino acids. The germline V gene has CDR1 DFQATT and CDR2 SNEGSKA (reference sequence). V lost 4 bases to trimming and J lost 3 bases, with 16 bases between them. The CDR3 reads CSAIRWDGFYEQYF. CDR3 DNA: TGCAGTGCTATCAGGTGGGACGGTTTCTACGAGCAGTACTTC.

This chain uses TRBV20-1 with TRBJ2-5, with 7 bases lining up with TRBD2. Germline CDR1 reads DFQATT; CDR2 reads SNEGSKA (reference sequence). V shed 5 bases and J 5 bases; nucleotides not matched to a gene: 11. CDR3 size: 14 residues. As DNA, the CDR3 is TGCAGTGCTCCCCGGGACTACGGGCGGGAGACCCAGTACTTC. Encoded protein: CSAPRDYGRETQYF.

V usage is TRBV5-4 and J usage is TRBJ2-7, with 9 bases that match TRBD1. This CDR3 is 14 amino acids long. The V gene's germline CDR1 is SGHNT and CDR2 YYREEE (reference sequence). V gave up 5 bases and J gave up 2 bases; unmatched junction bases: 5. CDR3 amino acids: CASSSGQGPYEQYF. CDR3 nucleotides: TGTGCCAGCAGTTCAGGACAGGGGCCCTACGAGCAGTACTTC.

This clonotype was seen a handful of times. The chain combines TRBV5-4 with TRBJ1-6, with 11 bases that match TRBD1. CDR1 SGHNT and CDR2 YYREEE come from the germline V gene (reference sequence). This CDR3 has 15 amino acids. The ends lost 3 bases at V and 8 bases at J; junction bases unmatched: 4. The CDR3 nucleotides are TGTGCCAGCAGCTCCACGGGACAGGGGGATTCACCCCTCCACTTT. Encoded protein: CASSSTGQGDSPLHF.

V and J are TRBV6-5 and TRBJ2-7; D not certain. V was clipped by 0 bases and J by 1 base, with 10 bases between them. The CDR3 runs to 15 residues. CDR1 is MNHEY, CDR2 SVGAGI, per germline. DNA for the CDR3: TGTGCCAGCAGTTACTCGGCCCTAGGGTCCTACGAGCAGTACTTC. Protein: CASSYSALGSYEQYF.

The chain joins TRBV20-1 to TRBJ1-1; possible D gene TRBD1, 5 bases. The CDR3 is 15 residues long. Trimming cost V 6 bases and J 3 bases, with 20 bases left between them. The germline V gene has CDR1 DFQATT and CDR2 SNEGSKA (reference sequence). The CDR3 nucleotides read TGCAGTGCGAGCATCCCAGGGCGGTATGACACTGAAGCTTTCTTT. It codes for CSASIPGRYDTEAFF.

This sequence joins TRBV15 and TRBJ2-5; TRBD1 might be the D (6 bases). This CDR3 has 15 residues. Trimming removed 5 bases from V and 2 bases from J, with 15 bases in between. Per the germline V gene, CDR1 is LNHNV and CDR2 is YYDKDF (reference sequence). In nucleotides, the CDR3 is TGTGCCACCAGCCTGGGGGCAGTCATACAAGAGACCCAGTACTTC. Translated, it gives CATSLGAVIQETQYF.

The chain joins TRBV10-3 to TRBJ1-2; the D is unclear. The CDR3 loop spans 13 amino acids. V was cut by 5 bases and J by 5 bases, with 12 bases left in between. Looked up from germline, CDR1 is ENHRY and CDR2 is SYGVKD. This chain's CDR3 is CAISTTEEYGYTF. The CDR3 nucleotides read TGTGCCATCAGTACAACAGAGGAATATGGCTACACCTTC.

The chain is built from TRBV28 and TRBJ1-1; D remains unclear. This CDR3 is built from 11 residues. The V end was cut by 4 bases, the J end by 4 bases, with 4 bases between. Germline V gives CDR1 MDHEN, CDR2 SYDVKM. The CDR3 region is CASSWPTEAFF. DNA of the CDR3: TGTGCCAGCAGTTGGCCCACTGAAGCTTTCTTT.

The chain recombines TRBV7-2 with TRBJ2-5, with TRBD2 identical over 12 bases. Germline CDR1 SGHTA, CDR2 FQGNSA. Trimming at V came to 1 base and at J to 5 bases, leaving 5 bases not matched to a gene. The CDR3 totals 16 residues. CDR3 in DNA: TGTGCCAGCAGCTTAGGACTAGCGGGGGCCGGGGAGACCCAGTACTTC. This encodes CASSLGLAGAGETQYF. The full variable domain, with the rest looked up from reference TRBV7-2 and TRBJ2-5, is GAGVSQSPSNKVTEKGKDVELRCDPISGHTALYWYRQSLGQGLEFLIYFQGNSAPDKSGLPSDRFSAERTGGSVSTLTIQRTQQEDSAVYLCASSLGLAGAGETQYFGPGTRLLVL.